These 11 T cell receptor beta chains were sequenced from one sample in a study of cytomegalovirus exposure and HLA in healthy donors. Data came from immunoSEQ multiplex PCR; TCRdb stores just in-frame clones and leaves some out. The sample has 250,000 to 400,000 clones, roughly 90% seen once; the top ten hold around 0.91%. The sample was PBMCs. The receptors shown here come from a man between 25 and 39 years old in good health and CMV-seronegative.

CDR3 nucleotides: TGTGCCAGCAGCTTAGTGGTAATAGCGACCACAGATACGCAGTATTTT. Translated: CASSLVVIATTDTQYF. V is TRBV7-2 and J is TRBJ2-3, with a tentative D call TRBD2 (5 bases). Germline V gene data show CDR1 as SGHTA and CDR2 as FQGNSA. V lost 1 base to trimming and J lost 2 bases, with 13 bases between them. CDR3 length: 16 residues. The full variable domain, rest sourced from reference TRBV7-2 and TRBJ2-3, is GAGVSQSPSNKVTEKGKDVELRCDPISGHTALYWYRQSLGQGLEFLIYFQGNSAPDKSGLPSDRFSAERTGGSVSTLTIQRTQQEDSAVYLCASSLVVIATTDTQYFGPGTRLTVL.

The chain employs TRBV4-1 and TRBJ1-2; D is unresolved. The CDR3 extends over 15 amino acids. Deletions cut 1 base from V and 4 bases from J, with 13 bases between. Germline values: CDR1 MGHRA, CDR2 YSYEKL. The CDR3 reads CASSQGITSGYGYTF. DNA for the CDR3: TGCGCCAGCAGCCAAGGTATTACATCTGGCTATGGCTACACCTTC.

The gene calls are TRBV6-5 and TRBJ2-7, with TRBD2 matching over 9 bases. This CDR3 spans 13 amino acids. V shed 6 bases, J shed 2 bases, and the junction held 2 bases outside the gene matches. Germline CDR1 is MNHEY and CDR2 is SVGAGI. The CDR3 is CASRGGGAYEQYF. In nucleotides, the CDR3 is TGTGCCAGCAGGGGCGGGGGGGCCTACGAGCAGTACTTC.

The genes are TRBV20-1 and TRBJ2-5; 7 bases are a match to TRBD2. V was clipped by 3 bases and J by 9 bases; unmatched bases: 4. The CDR3 is 11 residues long. CDR1 and CDR2 (germline): DFQATT, SNEGSKA (reference sequence). CDR3 region: CSASVTSAQYF. Here the CDR3 DNA reads TGCAGTGCTAGCGTTACTAGCGCCCAGTACTTC.

The rearrangement links TRBV27 to TRBJ1-6; 11 positions match TRBD1. The CDR3 spans 18 residues. Germline assignment: CDR1 MNHEY and CDR2 SMNVEV (reference sequence). The V segment lost 7 bases and the J segment 1 base; nucleotides outside the gene matches: 9. CDR3 bases: TGTGCCAGCACCGGCGGACAGGGGGCATGGTCCTATAATTCACCCCTCCACTTT. Translation: CASTGGQGAWSYNSPLHF.

V gene TRBV25-1 combines with J gene TRBJ2-7; D unresolved. Germline V gene lookup returns CDR1 MGHDK and CDR2 SYGVNS. The CDR3 spans 13 residues. V lost 5 bases and J lost 3, with 11 bases in between. The CDR3 nucleotides read TGTGCCAGCAGTAAGGCGGAACTCTACGAGCAGTACTTC. Its protein product is CASSKAELYEQYF.

V usage is TRBV23-1 and J usage is TRBJ1-5, with 7 bases aligning to TRBD1. TRBV23-1 is noted as an ORF with a role that remains uncertain. The CDR3 is 15 residues long. V lost 3 bases, J lost 0 bases, and 2 bases stayed unmatched. Written as DNA, the CDR3 is TGCGCCAGCAGTCAGACAGGGTTTAGCAATCAGCCCCAGCATTTT. As protein: CASSQTGFSNQPQHF.

The J gene is TRBJ1-2, the V gene TRBV27, with 11 bases matching TRBD1. CDR3 size: 13 residues. Germline CDR1 is MNHEY and CDR2 is SMNVEV (reference sequence). V lost 4 bases, J lost 7 bases, and 2 bases stayed unmatched. DNA of the CDR3: TGTGCCAGCAGTTCCGGGACAGGGGGTGGCTACACCTTC. It yields the protein CASSSGTGGGYTF.

The chain combines TRBV27 with TRBJ2-2; 7 bases align to TRBD2. This CDR3 has 16 amino acids. CDR1 is MNHEY, CDR2 SMNVEV, per germline (reference sequence). V gave up 3 bases and J gave up 1 base; unmatched junction bases: 5. The CDR3: CASSLGGRGNTGELFF. The CDR3 DNA is TGTGCCAGCAGTTTGGGGGGGAGGGGGAACACCGGGGAGCTGTTTTTT.

As to this clone: Distinct nucleotide sequences in the sample also encode this CDR3. The chain employs TRBV9 and TRBJ1-2; tentative D call: TRBD1 (6 bases). This CDR3 has 12 residues. The germline V gene has CDR1 SGDLS and CDR2 YYNGEE. The ends were cut back, 3 bases at V and 4 bases at J, with 7 bases in the middle. Here the CDR3 reads CASSDRVYGYTF. The CDR3 DNA sequence: TGTGCCAGCAGCGACAGGGTCTATGGCTACACCTTC.

This clone has just one count. The chain employs TRBV11-2 and TRBJ2-6, with 7 bases matching TRBD1. The CDR3 covers 16 residues. The germline CDR1 and CDR2 sequences are SGHAT and FQNNGV. J was trimmed by 4 bases and V by 5 bases; bases with no gene match: 8. The CDR3 DNA reads as TGTGCCAGCAGCCCAGTAACAGGGGCCGGGGCCAACGTCCTGACTTTC. It is translated as CASSPVTGAGANVLTF.